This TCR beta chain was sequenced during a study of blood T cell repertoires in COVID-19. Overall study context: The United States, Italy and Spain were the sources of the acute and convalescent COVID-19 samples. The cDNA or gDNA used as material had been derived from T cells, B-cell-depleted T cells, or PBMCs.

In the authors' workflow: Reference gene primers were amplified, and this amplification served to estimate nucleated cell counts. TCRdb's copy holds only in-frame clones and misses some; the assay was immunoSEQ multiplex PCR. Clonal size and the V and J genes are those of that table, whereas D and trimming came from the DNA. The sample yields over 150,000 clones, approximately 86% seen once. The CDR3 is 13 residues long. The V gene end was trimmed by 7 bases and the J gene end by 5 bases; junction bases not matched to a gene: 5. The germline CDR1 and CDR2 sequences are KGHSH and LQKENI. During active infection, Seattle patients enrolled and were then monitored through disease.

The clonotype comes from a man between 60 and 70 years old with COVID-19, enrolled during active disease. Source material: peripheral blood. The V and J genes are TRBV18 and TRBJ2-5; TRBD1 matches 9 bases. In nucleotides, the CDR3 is TGTGCCAGCTGGGACAGGGCTCGGGAGACCCAGTACTTC. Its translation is CASWDRARETQYF.